This T cell receptor (beta chain) was sequenced in a study of T cell clusters in autoimmune cytopenias. On the study more broadly: Per sample, median TRB depth was about 48,000 reads, yielding a median roughly 2,200 distinct clonotypes.

CDR3 length equals 16 residues. CDR1 is MNHEY, CDR2 SVGEGT, per germline. TRB was amplified by touch-down multiplex PCR, primer pools A and B combined. TCRdb derives one entry per CDR3 protein from the multiplex PCR reads, leaving out DNA. Its listing shows some 3,300 distinct CDR3 sequences. TRB amplification used around 260 ng of peripheral blood genomic DNA. This TCR was recovered from a human donor with an autoimmune cytopenia or autoimmune hepatitis (not recorded which). This rearrangement joins TRBV6-2 or TRBV6-3 to TRBJ2-1; TCRdb reports TRBD1, a call that lacks DNA to check it against. Sequencing was performed on peripheral blood. The CDR3 region is CASTKPGQGRYNEQFF.